This TCR beta chain is from a study of blood T cell repertoires in COVID-19 (dated by TCRdb to the early 2020s). About the study as a whole: The collaborator samples originated in the United States, Italy and Spain and spanned the acute and convalescent phases of COVID-19. The material from the prospective study consisted of cDNA or gDNA derived from T cells, B-cell-depleted T cells, or PBMCs. The dataset comprised deeply sampled blood TCRbeta repertoires from subjects exposed to, actively infected with, or recovered from COVID-19. The repertoires were released in a freely available public database intended as a resource for research on the immune response to SARS-CoV-2. The samples were drawn from the first 160 participants of the ongoing ImmuneRACE study and from 950 to 1,500 subjects provided by 6 global collaborators. Sample metadata almost always included a de-identified subject ID, COVID-19 status, age in years and sex. Where available, HLA class I and class II types were taken from metadata supplied by the sample provider and were not determined by assay-based typing.

TCRbeta CDR3 regions were amplified from genomic DNA using the immunoSEQ Assay, a bias-controlled multiplex PCR. The authors processed their data as follows. The number of nucleated cells in each sample was estimated by amplification of reference gene primers within the assay. Sequence reads were collapsed and filtered to measure the absolute abundance of every unique TCRbeta CDR3 rearrangement. Productive Simpson clonality was computed per sample as the square root of Simpson's diversity index over productive rearrangements. Held by TCRdb, this immuneACCESS table contains in-frame sequences only and omits some clones. Under half of the omission traces to an unresolved V gene where checked; the cause of the rest is unknown. That table furnishes V, J and clone size, whereas the DNA furnished D and trimming. Within this sample are about 530,000 clones, with less than 90% of them counted one time only. The ten biggest clones cover about 8% of the sample.

Regarding this clone: What this receptor recognizes is not known. Base qualities are not at hand, and no much larger clone is one base apart.

From cysteine to phenylalanine, the CDR3 is 15 amino acids long. CDR3 DNA only is kept here, 45 bases in frame from base 1. V is shortened by 3 bases, J by 1 base, and the region joining them spans 11 bases. The germline V gene supplies CDR1 MNHEY and CDR2 SVGAGI. In Seattle, one collaborating source enrolled patients while the infection was active and tracked those patients longitudinally over the course of disease. Whole blood was collected in K2EDTA tubes by collaborating institutions according to the institutions' own protocols. Collaborator samples were shipped for TCRbeta analysis as frozen whole blood, isolated PBMCs, or DNA extracted from either sample type. Here is what the overall study found, with its caveats: How much clinical and demographic metadata was included differed by source and by participant, and the metadata was provided uncurated.

The V gene is TRBV6-5 and the J gene is TRBJ2-3; the D gene is perhaps TRBD2, on 7 matching bases. Sample: peripheral blood. The sequence came from a woman aged 45-65 years with COVID-19, enrolled during active disease. The CDR3 in this case is CASSYSGGRTDTQYF. DNA sequence: TGTGCCAGCAGTTATTCCGGGGGGCGCACAGATACGCAGTATTTT.